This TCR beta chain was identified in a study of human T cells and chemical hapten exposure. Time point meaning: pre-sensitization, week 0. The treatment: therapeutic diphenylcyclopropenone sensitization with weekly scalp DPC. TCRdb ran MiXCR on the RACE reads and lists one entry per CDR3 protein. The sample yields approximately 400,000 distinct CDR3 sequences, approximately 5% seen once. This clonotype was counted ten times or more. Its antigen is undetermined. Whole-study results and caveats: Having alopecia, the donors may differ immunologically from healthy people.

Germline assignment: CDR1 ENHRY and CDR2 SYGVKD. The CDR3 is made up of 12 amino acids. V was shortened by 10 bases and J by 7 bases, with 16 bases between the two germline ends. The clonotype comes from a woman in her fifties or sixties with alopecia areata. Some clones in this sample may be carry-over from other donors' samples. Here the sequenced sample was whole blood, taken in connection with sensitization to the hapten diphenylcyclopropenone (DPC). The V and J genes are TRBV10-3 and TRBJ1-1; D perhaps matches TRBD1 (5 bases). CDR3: CATSGSRGEAFF. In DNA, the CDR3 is TGTGCCACATCGGGCAGTAGGGGTGAAGCTTTCTTT.